The entry that follows covers one TCR beta chain sequence. Its antigen is still unknown. These data are taken from a study of cytomegalovirus exposure and HLA in healthy donors. This CDR3 is 17 amino acids long. CDR1 and CDR2 (germline): KGHSH, LQKENI. The V and J ends lost 2 bases and 1 base, in that order; junction bases with no gene match: 3. The PCR had 60 Vbeta and 13 Jbeta primers. Sequenced by immunoSEQ multiplex PCR; TCRdb stores in-frame clones only, minus some. In the table there are around 150,000 clones, around four fifths of which are singletons. General study results and limits: TCR association rates varied by HLA locus in a later analysis, with DRB1 highest and HLA-C lowest. Later analysis associated a missense DCLRE1C variant with TCR beta V- and J-gene trimming. Near-uniform donor sequencing depth was presumed by presence/absence analyses.

Healthy people donating bone marrow made up the donors. This chain uses TRBV18 with TRBJ2-2; 11 nucleotides match TRBD2. This TCR was recovered from a young man in good health and CMV-seropositive. Sample: PBMCs. CDR3 nucleotide sequence: TGTGCCAGCTCACCAGAGACTAGCGGGATGAACACCGGGGAGCTGTTTTTT. Its translation is CASSPETSGMNTGELFF.